The 5 T cell receptor beta chains reported below all come from one sample, sequenced in a study of CD4 T cells in relation to SARS-CoV-2 and coronaviruses. Unexposed donor CD4+ T cells date from about 2011-2018, before the COVID-19 pandemic. The cells were cultured for around ten days before CD4+ T cells were isolated. TCRdb's table, derived via immunoSEQ multiplex PCR, lists solely in-frame clones and lacks some. The table has 10,000 to 15,000 clones, 69% seen once; the top ten hold just over 7.5%. These TCRs are of unknown antigen specificity. The sequenced sample consisted of CD4+ T cells from PBMCs, cultured in vitro. The origin of the receptors is a human donor in good health.

This chain joins TRBV7-8 and TRBJ2-7, with D tentatively TRBD1 or TRBD2 (5 bases each). The V gene lost 2 bases and the J gene lost 7 bases, with 15 bases spanning the gap. Germline V lookup: CDR1 SGHVS, CDR2 FQNEAQ. This CDR3 is built from 14 residues. CDR3 sequence: CASSLLRGPGEQYF. In DNA form, the CDR3 reads TGTGCCAGCAGCTTATTACGGGGCCCCGGGGAGCAGTACTTC.

The chain has TRBV10-3 and TRBJ2-3; D is possibly TRBD1 or TRBD2 (5 bases each). The CDR3 is made up of 14 amino acids. Trimming left V 6 bases short and J 6 bases short, with 16 bases between. Germline V gene sequence: CDR1 ENHRY, CDR2 SYGVKD. The CDR3: CAIRGDLLGDTQYF. The CDR3 DNA reads TGTGCCATCAGGGGGGACCTCCTCGGGGATACGCAGTATTTT.

The chain combines TRBV19 with TRBJ1-6; 7 nucleotides match TRBD1. V shed 4 bases, J shed 8 bases, and the junction held 8 bases outside the gene matches. The V gene's germline CDR1 is LNHDA and CDR2 SQIVND (reference sequence). The CDR3 runs 15 residues. The CDR3 region has the DNA TGTGCCAGTAGTAGCGGGGGACAGACCCATTCACCCCTCCACTTT. It is translated as CASSSGGQTHSPLHF.

This clone is a singleton in its sample. This chain joins TRBV3-1 (or the pseudogene TRBV3-2) and TRBJ1-1; D may be TRBD1 (5 bases). The CDR3 totals 11 residues. The germline V and J ends were trimmed by 3 bases and 7 bases, with 6 bases remaining between them. CDR1 is LGHDT and CDR2 is YNNKEL in the germline V gene (reference sequence). CDR3: CASSQRGEAFF. In nucleotides, the CDR3 is TGTGCCAGCAGCCAGAGGGGTGAAGCTTTCTTT.

This clone was seen a handful of times. V gene TRBV5-6 combines with J gene TRBJ1-5, with no clear D. CDR3 length: 15 residues. Germline CDR1 SGHDT, CDR2 YYEEEE. Trimming removed 3 bases at V and 0 bases at J, with 10 bases between. CDR3 region: CASSSGGFSNQPQHF. The CDR3 region has the DNA TGTGCCAGCAGCTCGGGAGGGTTTAGCAATCAGCCCCAGCATTTT.